This T cell receptor (beta chain) appears in the sequencing data of a study of neoadjuvant anti-PD-1 for oral cavity cancer. Assay: immunoSEQ multiplex PCR; the TCRdb copy retains only in-frame clones and omits some. The sample has 55,000 to 80,000 clones, 70% to 90% seen once. The CDR3 sequence is 15 residues long. The V gene's germline CDR1 is MNHEY and CDR2 SMNVEV (reference sequence). Trimming shortened V by 5 bases and J by 5 bases, and 16 bases separated the two germline ends. Time point reported: after neoadjuvant nivolumab, at surgical resection. Patients had newly diagnosed, untreated stage II-IVA oral cavity squamous cell carcinoma.

This sample comprised PBMCs, obtained after nivolumab (anti-PD-1) treatment. The source of this sequence is a person aged 35 to 85 with oral cavity squamous cell carcinoma. The J gene is TRBJ2-1, the V gene TRBV27, with a tentative D call TRBD1 (6 bases). CDR3: CASSAVRDTHNEQFF. CDR3 in DNA: TGTGCCAGCAGTGCCGTCCGGGACACCCACAATGAGCAGTTCTTC.